Each of the 28 T cell receptor beta chains below was sequenced from the same sample in a study of PD-1 blockade in mismatch repair-deficient tumors. The method was immunoSEQ multiplex PCR; TCRdb's version includes in-frame clones alone and lacks a portion of them. The repertoire consists of 90,000 to 130,000 clones, with roughly 80% occurring once and the leading ten covering 4.7%. This material consisted of peripheral blood, taken 60 weeks after starting pembrolizumab. The receptors here all came from an adult with mismatch repair-deficient cancer.

The chain uses TRBV6-6 and TRBJ2-3, with a possible D match to TRBD1 (6 bases). The CDR3 totals 15 residues. Trimming stripped 4 bases from V and 2 bases from J, with 13 bases between. Germline V gives CDR1 MNHNY, CDR2 SVGAGI (reference sequence). In DNA, the CDR3 is TGTGCCAGCAGTTTTTCGACAGGCTCCACAGATACGCAGTATTTT. Encoded protein: CASSFSTGSTDTQYF.

This rearrangement joins TRBV21-1 to TRBJ2-7. TRBV21-1 is flagged as a pseudogene. This CDR3 is 15 amino acids long. This CDR3 reads CASSKVYGGPYEQYF. CDR3 DNA: TGTGCCAGCAGCAAAGTTTACGGGGGCCCCTACGAGCAGTACTTC.

The rearrangement joins TRBV10-2 to TRBJ2-7; D remains unclear. V was trimmed by 0 bases and J by 2 bases, leaving 11 bases between them. The germline gives CDR1 WSHSY, CDR2 SAAADI. The CDR3 runs 15 residues. CDR3 DNA sequence: TGCGCCAGCAGTGAGTCCGATCCCTCGACCTACGAGCAGTACTTC. It encodes CASSESDPSTYEQYF.

In regard to this clone: This specimen includes other DNA sequences encoding the same CDR3. The gene calls are TRBV15 and TRBJ1-4, with 9 bases aligning to TRBD1. V trimming: 1 base; J trimming: 7 bases; junction bases outside the gene matches: 4. Germline values: CDR1 LNHNV, CDR2 YYDKDF (reference sequence). The CDR3 spans 15 residues. CDR3 amino acids: CATSRAGQGSEKLFF. The CDR3 coding sequence is TGTGCCACCAGCAGAGCGGGACAGGGCAGTGAAAAACTGTTTTTT.

The genes are TRBV28 and TRBJ2-7; 8 bases fit TRBD2. The trim removed 2 bases at V and 4 bases at J, leaving 4 bases unmatched. The germline V gene has CDR1 MDHEN and CDR2 SYDVKM. This CDR3 is 14 amino acids long. The CDR3 spells CASSLPAGVYEQYF. CDR3 DNA sequence: TGTGCCAGCAGTTTACCAGCGGGAGTGTACGAGCAGTACTTC. Full variable domain (missing parts from reference TRBV28 and TRBJ2-7): DVKVTQSSRYLVKRTGEKVFLECVQDMDHENMFWYRQDPGLGLRLIYFSYDVKMKEKGDIPEGYSVSREKKERFSLILESASTNQTSMYLCASSLPAGVYEQYFGPGTRLTVT.

V is TRBV5-1 and J is TRBJ2-3; maybe TRBD2 (6 bases). The V end was cut by 3 bases, the J end by 5 bases, with 19 bases between. CDR1 and CDR2 from the germline V gene are SGHRS and YFSETQ. This CDR3 has 16 amino acids. In DNA, the CDR3 is TGCGCCAGCAGCTCATCCTCGGGAGATTCAATAGATACGCAGTATTTT. It codes for CASSSSSGDSIDTQYF.

The J gene is TRBJ2-3, the V gene TRBV5-1; D is possibly TRBD1 (5 bases). The V gene's germline CDR1 is SGHRS and CDR2 YFSETQ. The CDR3 is 15 residues long. Trimming took 0 bases from V and 1 from J, leaving 9 bases between them. CDR3 residues: CASSLGQGGTDTQYF. CDR3 nucleotide sequence: TGCGCCAGCAGCTTGGGGCAGGGTGGCACAGATACGCAGTATTTT.

The gene calls are TRBV27 and TRBJ1-5; D ambiguous. This CDR3 comprises 14 residues. Trimming pared 4 bases from V and 1 base from J, leaving 8 bases between. Per germline, CDR1 MNHEY and CDR2 SMNVEV (reference sequence). CDR3 sequence: CASSSEDSNQPQHF. The CDR3 DNA sequence: TGTGCCAGCAGTTCCGAGGACAGCAATCAGCCCCAGCATTTT.

Only one count was recorded for this clone. The chain employs TRBV29-1 and TRBJ2-5, with TRBD1 identical over 11 bases. Germline V gene lookup returns CDR1 SQVTM and CDR2 ANQGSEA. Trimming removed 6 bases from V and 3 bases from J; junction bases left unmatched: 9. This CDR3 contains 15 residues. This CDR3 is CSVVRTGGVEETQYF. The CDR3 region has the DNA TGCAGCGTCGTCCGGACAGGGGGCGTTGAAGAGACCCAGTACTTC.

This chain connects TRBV5-1 to TRBJ1-2; D is unclear. Germline loops: CDR1 SGHRS, CDR2 YFSETQ. V lost 0 bases and J 6 bases, leaving 6 bases between the germline ends. The CDR3 covers 12 residues. This chain's CDR3 is CASSLDTDGYTF. For the CDR3, the DNA is TGCGCCAGCAGCTTGGACACCGATGGCTACACCTTC.

This chain uses TRBV6-1 with TRBJ2-6; 7 bases match TRBD2. Trimming took 9 bases from V and 4 from J; bases not matched to a gene: 6. The CDR3 sequence is 14 residues long. Germline CDR1 MNHNS, CDR2 SASEGT. CDR3 bases: TGTGCCAGTAGCGGGTCTTACGGGGCCAACGTCCTGACTTTC. It codes for CASSGSYGANVLTF.

V is TRBV5-4 and J is TRBJ1-4; 10 bases are shared with TRBD1. V was clipped by 4 bases and J by 4 bases; unmatched bases: 7. This CDR3 comprises 16 residues. Per germline, CDR1 SGHNT and CDR2 YYREEE (reference sequence). The CDR3 spells CASSPDRGEVNEKLFF. CDR3 nucleotide sequence: TGTGCCAGCAGCCCGGACAGGGGGGAGGTTAATGAAAAACTGTTTTTT.

This chain links TRBV4-2 with TRBJ2-1, with TRBD2 matching 7 bases. Trimming removed 5 bases from V and 10 bases from J; junction bases left unmatched: 11. The germline CDR1 and CDR2 sequences are LGHNA and YNFKEQ. This CDR3 comprises 14 residues. Written as DNA, the CDR3 is TGTGCCAGCAGCGCCAGACTAGCTCCTAACGAGCAGTTCTTC. This encodes CASSARLAPNEQFF.

This rearrangement joins TRBV29-1 to TRBJ2-2; D is unresolved. The CDR3 length is 15 residues. In germline, CDR1 is SQVTM, CDR2 ANQGSEA. The ends were cut back, 4 bases at V and 2 bases at J, with 14 bases in the middle. CDR3 residues: CSVATGRTNTGELFF. CDR3 nucleotide sequence: TGCAGCGTTGCCACCGGGCGGACCAACACCGGGGAGCTGTTTTTT.

For this clone: One junction end disagrees with the germline gene, perhaps due to a read error. CDR3 sequence: CASSNSYEQYF. Here the CDR3 DNA reads TGTGCCAGCAGTAACTCCTACGAGCAGTACTTC. V is TRBV6-6 and J is TRBJ2-7; D not certain. Germline V lookup: CDR1 MNHNY, CDR2 SVGAGI (reference sequence). The CDR3 is made up of 11 amino acids.

This sequence joins TRBV4-2 and TRBJ2-7; tentative D call: TRBD2 (5 bases). Germline V gene sequence: CDR1 LGHNA, CDR2 YNFKEQ. The CDR3 has 13 residues. V lost 4 bases to trimming and J lost 3 bases, with 10 bases between them. CDR3 amino acids: CASSPPGNYEQYF. The CDR3 DNA follows: TGTGCCAGCAGCCCCCCGGGGAACTACGAGCAGTACTTC.

The chain joins TRBV5-6 to TRBJ2-3; D assignment may be TRBD1 or TRBD2 (5 bases each). The ends were cut back, 4 bases at V and 2 bases at J, with 17 bases in the middle. There are 16 residues in the CDR3. Germline values: CDR1 SGHDT, CDR2 YYEEEE. Here the CDR3 reads CASSLILTDYTDTQYF. In nucleotides, the CDR3 is TGTGCCAGCAGCCTGATTTTGACAGACTACACAGATACGCAGTATTTT.

V usage is TRBV6-5 and J usage is TRBJ1-1; 9 nucleotides agree with TRBD1. Germline V gene sequence: CDR1 MNHEY, CDR2 SVGAGI. The J segment lost 10 bases and the V segment lost 7 bases, leaving 13 bases of the junction unmatched. The CDR3 spans 14 residues. CDR3 protein: CASNTAGQGLGAFF. The CDR3 DNA reads as TGTGCCAGCAATACCGCGGGACAGGGCTTGGGAGCTTTCTTT.

V is TRBV5-4 and J is TRBJ1-2; 9 bases are a match to TRBD1. This CDR3 has 18 residues. V was pared by 4 bases and J by 8 bases, with 21 bases of the junction left unmatched. The V gene's germline CDR1 is SGHNT and CDR2 YYREEE (reference sequence). For the CDR3, the DNA is TGTGCCAGCAGCCCGGGCACAGGGGGCTCCCCGAATCGTCGGGGCTACACCTTC. Translated, it gives CASSPGTGGSPNRRGYTF.

This chain uses TRBV30 with TRBJ2-3, with 13 bases identical to TRBD2. After removal of 2 bases from V and 6 bases from J, the junction contained 2 bases not matched to a gene. CDR3 length: 14 residues. Germline V gene sequence: CDR1 GTSNPN, CDR2 SVGIG (reference sequence). The CDR3 sequence is CAWSQGLAGDTQYF. DNA for the CDR3: TGTGCCTGGAGTCAGGGACTAGCGGGGGATACGCAGTATTTT. The whole variable domain, remainder taken from reference TRBV30 and TRBJ2-3, is SQTIHQWPATLVQPVGSPLSLECTVEGTSNPNLYWYRQAAGRGLQLLFYSVGIGQISSEVPQNLSASRPQDRQFILSSKKLLLSDSGFYLCAWSQGLAGDTQYFGPGTRLTVL.

This chain connects TRBV5-1 to TRBJ2-3; no clear D gene. With 0 bases removed from V and 0 bases from J, the gap between germline ends came to 8 bases. The CDR3 totals 15 residues. Germline V gives CDR1 SGHRS, CDR2 YFSETQ. CDR3 nucleotide sequence: TGCGCCAGCAGCTTGGGACTCAGAAGCACAGATACGCAGTATTTT. It codes for CASSLGLRSTDTQYF.

This clone was recorded once. J is TRBJ2-7 and V is TRBV6-5, with 8 bases lining up with TRBD2. Germline V gene data show CDR1 as MNHEY and CDR2 as SVGAGI. V lost 7 bases to trimming and J lost 7 bases; unmatched junction nucleotides: 9. The CDR3 is 13 residues long. The CDR3 spells CASMSGGAGEQYF. The CDR3 bases are TGTGCCAGCATGTCGGGAGGGGCTGGAGAGCAGTACTTC.

This clone has more than one count but fewer than ten. The chain uses TRBV19 and TRBJ2-7, with D unresolved. Germline-derived CDR1 and CDR2 are LNHDA and SQIVND (reference sequence). The V gene lost 2 bases and the J gene lost 3 bases, with 8 bases spanning the gap. CDR3 length: 13 residues. The CDR3 here is CASSIRHHYEQYF. In DNA form, the CDR3 reads TGTGCCAGTAGTATAAGGCATCACTACGAGCAGTACTTC. The complete variable domain, with remaining parts taken from reference TRBV19 and TRBJ2-7, reads DGGITQSPKYLFRKEGQNVTLSCEQNLNHDAMYWYRQDPGQGLRLIYYSQIVNDFQKGDIAEGYSVSREKKESFPLTVTSAQKNPTAFYLCASSIRHHYEQYFGPGTRLTVT.

This chain joins TRBV28 and TRBJ2-7; D remains unclear. The V end lost 2 bases, the J end lost 2 bases, and 13 bases lay between the germline ends. This CDR3 is 15 amino acids long. The germline V gene encodes CDR1 MDHEN and CDR2 SYDVKM. CDR3 protein: CASSLGLFPPYEQYF. DNA for the CDR3: TGTGCCAGCAGTTTAGGTTTATTTCCCCCCTACGAGCAGTACTTC.

V is TRBV7-9 and J is TRBJ2-1, with D maybe TRBD2 (6 bases). Trimming pared 6 bases from V and 4 bases from J, leaving 19 bases between. The CDR3 consists of 16 residues. Germline V gives CDR1 SEHNR, CDR2 FQNEAQ (reference sequence). This CDR3 reads CASSLSGTPPYNEQFF. The CDR3 region has the DNA TGTGCCAGCAGTCTATCAGGGACTCCGCCTTACAATGAGCAGTTCTTC. The full variable domain, rest sourced from reference TRBV7-9 and TRBJ2-1, is DTGVSQNPRHKITKRGQNVTFRCDPISEHNRLYWYRQTLGQGPEFLTYFQNEAQLEKSRLLSDRFSAERPKGSFSTLEIQRTEQGDSAMYLCASSLSGTPPYNEQFFGPGTRLTVL.

This clone was recorded only once. The chain employs TRBV5-4 and TRBJ2-1; D gene unclear. Germline assignment: CDR1 SGHNT and CDR2 YYREEE (reference sequence). Trimming cost V 1 base and J 9 bases, with 5 bases left between them. The CDR3 covers 11 residues. CDR3 sequence: CASSLSGEQFF. The CDR3, as DNA: TGTGCCAGCAGCTTGAGTGGTGAGCAGTTCTTC.

The rearrangement joins TRBV6-1 to TRBJ1-1; the D is unclear. From germline, CDR1 is MNHNS and CDR2 SASEGT. Trimming took off 1 base at V and 0 bases at J, with 9 bases between the two ends. This CDR3 is 15 amino acids long. CDR3 loop: CASSEVNRVNTEAFF. DNA of the CDR3: TGTGCCAGCAGTGAAGTTAACAGAGTGAACACTGAAGCTTTCTTT.

This clone has a handful of counts. Other nucleotide sequences from this sample produce the same CDR3. The V and J genes are TRBV19 and TRBJ1-2, with D perhaps matching TRBD1 (5 bases). Germline CDR1 is LNHDA and CDR2 is SQIVND (reference sequence). Between the trimmed V and J ends, which lost 5 bases and 7 bases, there was a span of 11 bases. The length of the CDR3 is 12 residues. In DNA form, the CDR3 reads TGTGCCAGTAGTCCTGGGACGCGTGGCTACACCTTC. It is translated as CASSPGTRGYTF. Looking up the rest from reference TRBV19 and TRBJ1-2 gives the full variable domain: DGGITQSPKYLFRKEGQNVTLSCEQNLNHDAMYWYRQDPGQGLRLIYYSQIVNDFQKGDIAEGYSVSREKKESFPLTVTSAQKNPTAFYLCASSPGTRGYTFGSGTRLTVV.